This T cell receptor (beta chain) was identified during a study of CD8 T cells in Susac syndrome. Sequencing of TCR beta covered CD8+ and CD4+ T cells obtained from blood. CDR3 length: 14 residues. Trimming left V 0 bases short and J 0 bases short, with 5 bases between. Germline CDR1 and CDR2: KGHSH and LQKENI. An amount of RNA that ranged from roughly 0.5 to 1 ug was reverse transcribed with random hexamers. It was immunoSEQ multiplex PCR that amplified TCR beta CDR3 across 54 Vbeta and 13 Jbeta. TCRdb reanalysed the immunoSEQ multiplex PCR reads using MiXCR and keeps one entry per CDR3 protein. The table records 160,000 or so distinct CDR3 sequences, roughly 94% of them present only once.

This TCR came from a human donor with multiple sclerosis. The specimen was CD4+ T cells from PBMCs. The J gene is TRBJ1-1, the V gene TRBV18; D is unresolved. CDR3 sequence reads: CASSPPLLNTEAFF. CDR3 sequence (DNA): TGTGCCAGCTCACCACCGCTTCTGAACACTGAAGCTTTCTTT.